The 28 T cell receptor beta chains listed next were all sequenced from one sample in a study of cytomegalovirus exposure and HLA in healthy donors. This PCR relied on a set of 60 Vbeta primers and 13 Jbeta primers. Repertoires were generated with immunoSEQ multiplex PCR, while TCRdb's copy carries only in-frame clones and drops some. The repertoire holds about 220,000 clones, with 76% as singletons. Sequencing was done on a sample of PBMCs. All receptors come from a man between 18 and 29 years old in good health and CMV-seronegative.

V gene TRBV18 combines with J gene TRBJ1-5, with D uncertain. This CDR3 contains 14 residues. Germline CDR1 KGHSH, CDR2 LQKENI. V lost 2 bases, J lost 1 base, and 6 bases lay in between. CDR3 bases: TGTGCCAGCTCACCAGCGTCGAGCAATCAGCCCCAGCATTTT. It specifies CASSPASSNQPQHF.

This clone came up a few times. The chain has TRBV28 and TRBJ1-5; unclear D gene. This CDR3 comprises 14 residues. The V end lost 6 bases, the J end lost 6 bases, and 15 bases lay between the germline ends. Germline CDR1 MDHEN, CDR2 SYDVKM. The CDR3 loop is CASSSLVESQPQHF. The DNA of the CDR3 is TGTGCCAGCAGCTCACTGGTCGAGAGTCAGCCCCAGCATTTT.

The chain links TRBV5-8 to TRBJ1-5; TRBD1 is a possible D gene (5 bases). Germline-derived CDR1 and CDR2 are SGHTS and YDEGEE. The CDR3 is 11 residues long. The germline V and J ends were trimmed by 10 bases and 5 bases, with 10 bases remaining between them. The CDR3: CAGHGDQPQHF. The CDR3, as DNA: TGTGCCGGACATGGAGATCAGCCCCAGCATTTT.

This chain joins TRBV30 and TRBJ2-5; 8 bases fit TRBD2. V dropped 2 bases and J dropped 0; count of bases not matched to a gene: 5. The germline gives CDR1 GTSNPN, CDR2 SVGIG (reference sequence). The CDR3 is 15 amino acids. The CDR3 loop is CAWSLLAGYQETQYF. Written as DNA, the CDR3 is TGTGCCTGGAGTTTGCTAGCGGGTTACCAAGAGACCCAGTACTTC. Together with reference TRBV30 and TRBJ2-5, the CDR3 gives the full variable domain: SQTIHQWPATLVQPVGSPLSLECTVEGTSNPNLYWYRQAAGRGLQLLFYSVGIGQISSEVPQNLSASRPQDRQFILSSKKLLLSDSGFYLCAWSLLAGYQETQYFGPGTRLLVL.

This clone has just a few counts. The V gene is TRBV15, the J gene TRBJ2-7; no firm D call. Trimming took 2 bases from V and 4 from J, leaving 9 bases between them. CDR1 is LNHNV, CDR2 YYDKDF, per germline (reference sequence). The CDR3 is 13 residues long. The CDR3 DNA is TGTGCCACCAGCAGACCCCCAATGTACGAGCAGTACTTC. Amino acids: CATSRPPMYEQYF.

This chain connects TRBV6-5 to TRBJ2-5; 9 bases are a match to TRBD1. With V trimmed by 5 bases and J by 5 bases, 6 bases remained unmatched. The germline V gene encodes CDR1 MNHEY and CDR2 SVGAGI. This CDR3 has 14 residues. CDR3 loop: CASSTNRGLETQYF. CDR3 sequence (DNA): TGTGCCAGCAGTACGAACAGGGGGCTGGAGACCCAGTACTTC.

In the case of this clone: This same CDR3 is encoded by further DNA sequences in the sample. V usage is TRBV5-1 and J usage is TRBJ2-7, with 9 bases that match TRBD2. CDR1 SGHRS and CDR2 YFSETQ come from the germline V gene. Losses at the gene ends were 9 bases for V and 3 bases for J; bases not matched to a gene: 13. The length of the CDR3 is 15 residues. The CDR3, as DNA: TGCGCCACCCGGACTAGCGCGGGAAATAACTACGAGCAGTACTTC. Its translation: CATRTSAGNNYEQYF.

This chain uses TRBV7-9 with TRBJ1-1, with a tentative D call TRBD1 (6 bases). The V gene's germline CDR1 is SEHNR and CDR2 FQNEAQ (reference sequence). The CDR3 has 15 residues. V dropped 5 bases and J dropped 1 base, with 14 bases sitting between them. The CDR3 here is CASSPAGGQNTEAFF. Here the CDR3 DNA reads TGTGCCAGCAGCCCAGCCGGGGGGCAGAACACTGAAGCTTTCTTT.

The V gene is TRBV27, the J gene TRBJ1-1; 9 bases agree with TRBD1. The V and J ends lost 3 bases and 4 bases, in that order; junction bases with no gene match: 9. The CDR3 extends over 16 amino acids. Germline values: CDR1 MNHEY, CDR2 SMNVEV (reference sequence). This chain's CDR3 is CASSFGTGNWGTEAFF. The DNA of the CDR3 is TGTGCCAGCAGTTTTGGGACAGGGAATTGGGGCACTGAAGCTTTCTTT.

CDR3 sequence (DNA): TGTGCCAGCACCCCAGGGGCCGGGTATCTCCACGAGCAGTACTTC. Translation: CASTPGAGYLHEQYF. The rearrangement joins TRBV28 to TRBJ2-7; TRBD1 might be the D (6 bases). Between the trimmed V and J ends, which lost 7 bases and 5 bases, there was a span of 21 bases. In germline, CDR1 is MDHEN, CDR2 SYDVKM. The CDR3 covers 15 residues.

The V gene is TRBV10-1, the J gene TRBJ2-7, with a tentative D call TRBD1 (6 bases). The V gene lost 8 bases and the J gene lost 1 base, with 18 bases spanning the gap. Germline lookup yields CDR1 WNHNN and CDR2 SYGVQD (reference sequence). The CDR3 runs 15 residues. The CDR3 protein is CASPYPTGPSYEQYF. Here the CDR3 DNA reads TGCGCCAGCCCTTACCCCACAGGGCCTTCCTACGAGCAGTACTTC.

The count of this clone is one. The chain recombines TRBV27 with TRBJ2-7; 13 bases align to TRBD2. Trimming at V came to 5 bases and at J to 4 bases, leaving 14 bases not matched to a gene. The V gene's germline CDR1 is MNHEY and CDR2 SMNVEV (reference sequence). The CDR3 consists of 18 residues. CDR3 bases: TGTGCCAGCAGTGGAGAGGGACTAGCGGGGAGGGGGGATTACGAGCAGTACTTC. It specifies CASSGEGLAGRGDYEQYF.

The V and J genes are TRBV27 and TRBJ2-1, with 12 bases lining up with TRBD1. The CDR3 runs to 14 residues. With V trimmed by 4 bases and J by 7 bases, 2 bases remained unmatched. Per germline, CDR1 MNHEY and CDR2 SMNVEV (reference sequence). DNA for the CDR3: TGTGCCAGCAGTTCGGGACAGGGGGCAAATGAGCAGTTCTTC. This codes for CASSSGQGANEQFF.

This clone was recorded only once. The rearrangement links TRBV28 to TRBJ2-5, with 7 bases that match TRBD2. Unmatched junction bases numbered 4, after V lost 1 base and J lost 5 bases. CDR1 MDHEN and CDR2 SYDVKM come from the germline V gene. CDR3 length: 14 residues. CDR3 loop: CASSLLAGRETQYF. CDR3 DNA sequence: TGTGCCAGCAGTTTATTAGCGGGTAGGGAGACCCAGTACTTC.

This chain links TRBV5-1 with TRBJ2-7, with D possibly being TRBD1 (5 bases). The germline gives CDR1 SGHRS, CDR2 YFSETQ. The CDR3 extends over 15 amino acids. V was shortened by 1 base and J by 2 bases, with 13 bases between the two germline ends. Here the CDR3 reads CASSLIGQPTYEQYF. The CDR3 DNA reads as TGCGCCAGCAGCTTGATCGGACAACCGACCTACGAGCAGTACTTC.

The chain has TRBV5-1 and TRBJ2-5; 8 bases fit TRBD2. The CDR3 runs 18 residues. V lost 2 bases, J lost 5 bases, and 17 bases stayed unmatched. CDR1 is SGHRS and CDR2 is YFSETQ in the germline V gene. In DNA, the CDR3 is TGCGCCAGCAGCTTACGACAGGCCAGACTAGCGATAGGGGAGACCCAGTACTTC. It is translated as CASSLRQARLAIGETQYF.

The rearrangement joins TRBV18 to TRBJ2-7; 10 bases fit TRBD2. The CDR3 length is 18 residues. Looked up from germline, CDR1 is KGHSH and CDR2 is LQKENI. V lost 6 bases, J lost 0 bases, and 14 bases stayed unmatched. This chain's CDR3 is CASSSLTVLAGSSYEQYF. As DNA, the CDR3 is TGTGCCAGCTCTTCCCTTACCGTACTAGCGGGGAGCTCCTACGAGCAGTACTTC.

This clone appeared a single time. V is TRBV6-1 and J is TRBJ2-1; TRBD1 might be the D (7 bases). Germline assignment: CDR1 MNHNS and CDR2 SASEGT. CDR3 length: 14 residues. V dropped 6 bases and J dropped 6 bases, with 15 bases sitting between them. The CDR3 DNA follows: TGTGCCAGCAGGAGGGGGGACAGTCGCAATGAGCAGTTCTTC. Residues: CASRRGDSRNEQFF.

The chain couples TRBV27 to TRBJ1-1; 9 positions match TRBD1. The CDR3 covers 13 residues. V shed 7 bases and J 5 bases; nucleotides not matched to a gene: 5. Per germline, CDR1 MNHEY and CDR2 SMNVEV (reference sequence). The CDR3 sequence is CASKGDRVTEAFF. The CDR3 DNA reads as TGTGCCAGCAAAGGGGACAGGGTGACTGAAGCTTTCTTT.

The rearrangement links TRBV18 to TRBJ2-3; 9 bases agree with TRBD1. Germline V gene data show CDR1 as KGHSH and CDR2 as LQKENI. There are 17 residues in the CDR3. With 3 bases clipped from V and 2 bases from J, the junction kept 9 bases outside the gene matches. DNA for the CDR3: TGTGCCAGCTCACCCCCTACAGGGGGCATCGTCACAGATACGCAGTATTTT. Amino acid sequence: CASSPPTGGIVTDTQYF.

This clone was observed a few times. The J gene is TRBJ1-3, the V gene TRBV6-1; 8 bases fit TRBD1. Germline CDR1 is MNHNS and CDR2 is SASEGT. With 4 bases clipped from V and 2 bases from J, the junction kept 7 bases outside the gene matches. This CDR3 region has 16 residues. This CDR3 reads CASSAGGYSAGNTIYF. For the CDR3, the DNA is TGTGCCAGCAGTGCAGGGGGCTATAGTGCTGGAAACACCATATATTTT.

On this clone: Sequence at one end of the junction differs from germline and may be a read error. The genes are TRBV7-9 and TRBJ1-2; a possible D gene is TRBD1 (5 bases). This CDR3 spans 14 amino acids. Germline assignment: CDR1 SEHNR and CDR2 FQNEAQ (reference sequence). The CDR3, as DNA: TGTTCCAGCAGCTGGGGCCCAGGACGCTATGGCTACACCTTC. Translated: CSSSWGPGRYGYTF.

The chain couples TRBV19 to TRBJ2-5, with TRBD1 identical over 7 bases. Germline CDR1 and CDR2: LNHDA and SQIVND (reference sequence). The CDR3 has 17 amino acids. With 1 base clipped from V and 1 base from J, the junction kept 9 bases outside the gene matches. The CDR3 protein is CASSIVDSGTAQETQYF. For the CDR3, the DNA is TGTGCCAGTAGTATAGTCGACTCCGGGACAGCCCAAGAGACCCAGTACTTC.

This rearrangement joins TRBV28 to TRBJ1-5, with D perhaps TRBD1 (5 bases). Trimming took 7 bases from V and 0 from J, leaving 13 bases between them. The CDR3 sequence is 15 residues long. The germline V gene has CDR1 MDHEN and CDR2 SYDVKM. The CDR3 sequence: CASTGKGYSNQPQHF. The CDR3 DNA reads TGTGCCAGCACAGGGAAGGGGTATAGCAATCAGCCCCAGCATTTT.

The chain recombines TRBV2 with TRBJ2-5; 7 nucleotides agree with TRBD1. CDR1 SNHLY and CDR2 FYNNEI come from the germline V gene. J lost 6 bases, V lost 3 bases, and 4 bases had no gene match. This CDR3 spans 13 amino acids. The DNA for the CDR3 is TGTGCCAGCAGTGACGACAGGGCCCAGACCCAGTACTTC. Encoded protein: CASSDDRAQTQYF.

The chain carries TRBV7-4 and TRBJ1-5; a possible D gene is TRBD1 (5 bases). V was trimmed by 5 bases and J by 2 bases, leaving 10 bases between them. Germline CDR1 is SGHVT and CDR2 is SQSDAQ. The CDR3 is 14 amino acids. CDR3 in DNA: TGTGCCAGCAGCGTTAAACAGGGCAATCAGCCCCAGCATTTT. Amino acids: CASSVKQGNQPQHF.

The rearrangement uses TRBV2 and TRBJ2-1; TRBD2 matches at 12 bases. Germline loops: CDR1 SNHLY, CDR2 FYNNEI. The J segment lost 14 bases and the V segment lost 4 bases, leaving 12 bases of the junction unmatched. The CDR3 consists of 15 residues. This CDR3 is CASSATSGRSKLEFF. The CDR3 DNA is TGTGCCAGCAGTGCTACTAGCGGGAGGTCAAAATTGGAGTTCTTC.

The rearrangement links TRBV5-1 to TRBJ2-3; TRBD2 aligns across 14 bases. The germline gives CDR1 SGHRS, CDR2 YFSETQ. The CDR3 runs to 18 residues. J gave up 5 bases and V 0 bases, and 8 bases lay outside the gene matches. The CDR3 reads CASSLGGTSGSGGDTQYF. For the CDR3, the DNA is TGCGCCAGCAGCTTGGGCGGGACTAGCGGGAGTGGTGGAGATACGCAGTATTTT.